The TCR beta chain under discussion was sequenced for a study of shared clonotypes between healthy human individuals. At the level of the study: Each donor's CD4 naive and CD4 memory cells filled three plates apiece, CD8 naive two, and CD8 memory one.

Germline V lookup: CDR1 MDHEN, CDR2 SYDVKM. V was trimmed by 1 base and J by 6 bases, leaving 12 bases between them. The CDR3 covers 14 residues. As concerns this clone: The antigen remains undetermined.

Sequenced by immunoSEQ multiplex PCR; TCRdb stores in-frame clones only, minus some. The sample yields approximately 2,200,000 clones, just over 90% seen once. Terminally differentiated effector memory CD45RA+ cells were left out of the naive CD8 fraction, which was CD45RO-negative and positively selected for CCR7. General study points: Estimated richness was generally greater in naive than memory subsets.

V gene TRBV28 combines with J gene TRBJ1-1, with D maybe TRBD1 (6 bases). Sequencing was carried out using naive CD8+ T cells from PBMCs. The receptor comes from a young man in good health. Some clones in this sample may be carry-over from other donors' samples. As DNA, the CDR3 is TGTGCCAGCAGTTTATCAACAGGGTTTCCTGAAGCTTTCTTT. As protein: CASSLSTGFPEAFF. Variable domain in full (rest from reference TRBV28 and TRBJ1-1): DVKVTQSSRYLVKRTGEKVFLECVQDMDHENMFWYRQDPGLGLRLIYFSYDVKMKEKGDIPEGYSVSREKKERFSLILESASTNQTSMYLCASSLSTGFPEAFFGQGTRLTVV.